The TCR beta chain under discussion was sequenced for a study of blood T cell repertoires in COVID-19. Some clones are missing from TCRdb's copy, which holds only in-frame ones; the method was immunoSEQ multiplex PCR. The repertoire holds 25,000 to 35,000 clones, approximately 87% seen once, with about 15% in the top ten. Only a few counts were recorded for this clone. V shed 0 bases and J shed 2 bases, with 12 bases lying between them. This CDR3 is built from 15 residues. Germline assignment: CDR1 GTSNPN and CDR2 SVGIG (reference sequence). V is TRBV30 and J is TRBJ2-3; D uncertain. The receptor comes from a man between 70 and 80 years old with active COVID-19. The specimen was peripheral blood. The CDR3 is CAWSVSSATTDTQYF. The CDR3 coding sequence is TGTGCCTGGAGTGTTTCCAGCGCTACCACAGATACGCAGTATTTT.